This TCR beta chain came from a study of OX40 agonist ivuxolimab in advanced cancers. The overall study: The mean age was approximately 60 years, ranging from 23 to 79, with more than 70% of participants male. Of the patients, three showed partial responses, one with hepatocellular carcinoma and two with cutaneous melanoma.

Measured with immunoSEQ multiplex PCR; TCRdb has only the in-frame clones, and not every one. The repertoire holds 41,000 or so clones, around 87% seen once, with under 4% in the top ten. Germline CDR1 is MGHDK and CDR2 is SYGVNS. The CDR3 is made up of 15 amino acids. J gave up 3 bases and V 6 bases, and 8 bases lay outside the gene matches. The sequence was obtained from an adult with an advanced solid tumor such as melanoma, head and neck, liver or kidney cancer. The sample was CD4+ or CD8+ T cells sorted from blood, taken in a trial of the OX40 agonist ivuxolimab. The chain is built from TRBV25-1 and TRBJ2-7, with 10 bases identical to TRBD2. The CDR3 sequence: CASSQAGTSDYEQYF. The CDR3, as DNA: TGTGCCAGCAGCCAAGCTGGGACTAGCGACTACGAGCAGTACTTC.